The source of this TCR beta chain is a study of blood T cell repertoires in COVID-19. About the research overall: The study drew acute and convalescent COVID-19 samples from the United States, Italy and Spain.

Original handling: Amplified reference gene primers provided the basis for estimating nucleated cell counts. Sequencing used immunoSEQ multiplex PCR; TCRdb keeps in-frame clones, though not all of them. V and J calls and clone size are copied from that table; D and trimming were computed from the DNA. The sample lists 400,000 to 500,000 clones; 80% to 90% were seen once. This receptor was obtained from a woman in her twenties or thirties with active or convalescent COVID-19. The material sequenced was peripheral blood.

The CDR3 region is CASSPLAGGGSYNEQFF. CDR3 DNA sequence: TGCGCCAGCAGCCCCCTCGCCGGGGGGGGATCCTACAATGAGCAGTTCTTC. The chain recombines TRBV4-1 with TRBJ2-1; 8 bases are a match to TRBD2. CDR3 length equals 17 residues. Germline CDR1 MGHRA, CDR2 YSYEKL. J gave up 1 base and V 4 bases, and 9 bases lay outside the gene matches.